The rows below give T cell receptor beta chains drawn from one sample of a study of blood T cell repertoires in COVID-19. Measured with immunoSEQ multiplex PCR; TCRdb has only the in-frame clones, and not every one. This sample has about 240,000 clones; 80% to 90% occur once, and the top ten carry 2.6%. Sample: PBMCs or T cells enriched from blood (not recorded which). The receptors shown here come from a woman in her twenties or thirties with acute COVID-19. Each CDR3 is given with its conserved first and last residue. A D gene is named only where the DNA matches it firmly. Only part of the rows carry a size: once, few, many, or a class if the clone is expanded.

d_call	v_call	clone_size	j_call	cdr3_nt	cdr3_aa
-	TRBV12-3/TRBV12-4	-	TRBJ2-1	TGTGCCAGCAGTTTAAGGGGCGGTGAGCAGTTCTTC	CASSLRGGEQFF
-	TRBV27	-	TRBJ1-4	TGTGCCAGCAGTTCAGGGGCTCCGAATGAAAAACTGTTTTTT	CASSSGAPNEKLFF
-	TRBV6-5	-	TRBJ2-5	TGTGCCAGCAGTTACACTACTATCCCGGAGACCCAGTACTTC	CASSYTTIPETQYF
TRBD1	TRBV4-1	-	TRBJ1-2	TGCGCCAGCAGCCAACAGGACAGGGATCGTTACACCTTC	CASSQQDRDRYTF
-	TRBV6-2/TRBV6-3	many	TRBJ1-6	TGTGCCAGCAGTTACTCCTATCTGGGGAGATCACCCCTCCACTTT	CASSYSYLGRSPLHF
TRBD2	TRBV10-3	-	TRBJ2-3	TGTGCCATCAAGGCTAGCGGGTCCGGGGATACGCAGTATTTT	CAIKASGSGDTQYF
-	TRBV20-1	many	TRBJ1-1	TGCAGTGCTAGTATCTCGCCCGGAGCTTTCTTT	CSASISPGAFF
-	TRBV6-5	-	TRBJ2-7	TGTGCCAGCAGTTACGCCAGGGGGGACTACGAGCAGTACTTC	CASSYARGDYEQYF
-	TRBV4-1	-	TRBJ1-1	TGCGCCAGCAGCCAAGGTATGAACACTGAAGCTTTCTTT	CASSQGMNTEAFF
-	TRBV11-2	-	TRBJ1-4	TGTGCCAGCAGCTCAGGAAAACTGTTTTTT	CASSSGKLFF
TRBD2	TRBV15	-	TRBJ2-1	TGTGCCACCAGCAGAGATGCGGGACTAGTTGAGAATGAGCAGTTCTTC	CATSRDAGLVENEQFF
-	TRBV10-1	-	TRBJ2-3	TGCGCCAGCAGTGAGTTGTGGGGGGACCCAGATACGCAGTATTTT	CASSELWGDPDTQYF
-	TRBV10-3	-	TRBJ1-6	TGTGCCATCAGTGCTCAGGGGAAGGGCTATAATTCACCCCTCCACTTT	CAISAQGKGYNSPLHF
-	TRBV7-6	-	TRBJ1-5	TGTGCCAGCAGCTTAGGGGGCCTTACCAATCAGCCCCAGCATTTT	CASSLGGLTNQPQHF
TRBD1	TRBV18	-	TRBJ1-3	TGTGCCAGCTCGCGCGGACAGGTCAGCGTAAACACCATATATTTT	CASSRGQVSVNTIYF
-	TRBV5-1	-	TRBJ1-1	TGCGCCAGCAGCTTGGACCAGCAGGGCTGGGCTTTCTTT	CASSLDQQGWAFF
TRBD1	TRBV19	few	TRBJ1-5	TGTGCCAGTACTGACCAGGGGGCCCTTGGGCCCCAGCATTTT	CASTDQGALGPQHF
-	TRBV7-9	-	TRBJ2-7	TGTGCCAGCAGCTTAGAGAAGGCCGCGGACGAGCAGTACTTC	CASSLEKAADEQYF
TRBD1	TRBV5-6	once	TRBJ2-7	TGTGCCAGCTTTCCTCGGGACAGGGACTACGAGCAGTACTTC	CASFPRDRDYEQYF
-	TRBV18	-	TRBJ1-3	TGTGCCAGCTCCCTCGGACAGCACTCTGGAAACACCATATATTTT	CASSLGQHSGNTIYF
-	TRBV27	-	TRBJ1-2	TGTGCCAGCAGTTTATCCCCTAGACAGATATATGGCTACACCTTC	CASSLSPRQIYGYTF
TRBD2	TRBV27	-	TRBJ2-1	TGTGCCGCGGGGGGGAGCTCCTACAATGAGCAGTTCTTC	CAAGGSSYNEQFF
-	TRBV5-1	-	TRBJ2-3	TGCGCCAGCAGCCCGAGCGGGGATACGCAGTATTTT	CASSPSGDTQYF
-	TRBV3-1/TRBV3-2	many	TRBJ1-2	TGTGCCAGCTCGTCAGAGGAAATAAACTATGGCTACACCTTC	CASSSEEINYGYTF
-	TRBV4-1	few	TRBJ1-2	TGCGCCAGCAGCCAAGCCACGGGACTTTATGGCTACACCTTC	CASSQATGLYGYTF
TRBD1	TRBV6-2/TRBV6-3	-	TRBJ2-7	TGTGCCAGCAGTTACTCCAGAGGACAGGGCGAGCAGTACTTC	CASSYSRGQGEQYF
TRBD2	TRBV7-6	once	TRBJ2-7	TGTGCCAGCAGCTCCCCCCCGACTAGCGGGGGGTCCTACGAGCAGTACTTC	CASSSPPTSGGSYEQYF
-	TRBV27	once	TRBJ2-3	TGTGCCAGCAGTTTAGGGCCAAGGGGCGCAGATACGCAGTATTTT	CASSLGPRGADTQYF
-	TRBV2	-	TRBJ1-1	TGTGCCAGCGAGGCCAGCAACACTGAAGCTTTCTTT	CASEASNTEAFF
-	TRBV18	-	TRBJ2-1	TGTGCCAGCTCACCACCCCGCAGGGAGCAGTTCTTC	CASSPPRREQFF
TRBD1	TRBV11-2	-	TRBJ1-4	TGTGCCTCATCGTCCGGGACAGGGTATAATGTCGGCGGTGAAAAACTGTTTTTT	CASSSGTGYNVGGEKLFF
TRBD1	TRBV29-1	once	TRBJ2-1	TGCAGCGTTGAAAAGGTCCCGGGACAGGGGGCGAGTGGCTACAATGAGCAGTTCTTC	CSVEKVPGQGASGYNEQFF
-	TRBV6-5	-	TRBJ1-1	TGTGCCAGCAGAGAGCCTGGGCCATACACTGAAGCTTTCTTT	CASREPGPYTEAFF